One sample yielded the 21 T cell receptor beta chains listed below, sequenced in a study of shared clonotypes between healthy human individuals. Profiling relied on immunoSEQ multiplex PCR, and the TCRdb table lists in-frame clones only, not all of them. Of fewer than 550,000 clones in the sample, about 79% are singletons; the top ten hold about 12%. The sample comprised PBMCs. Receptors originate from a woman aged 40 to 50 in good health. Some clones in this sample may be carry-over from other donors' samples.

This clone was recorded once. The V and J genes are TRBV28 and TRBJ1-1; tentative D call: TRBD1 (5 bases). The CDR3 is 15 residues long. V was trimmed by 6 bases and J by 0 bases, leaving 14 bases between them. In germline, CDR1 is MDHEN, CDR2 SYDVKM. CDR3 coding DNA: TGTGCCAGCAGCCGGGGGGGGGAAATGAACACTGAAGCTTTCTTT. This sequence encodes CASSRGGEMNTEAFF.

The chain uses TRBV28 and TRBJ1-6, with D tentatively TRBD1 (5 bases). V dropped 3 bases and J dropped 3 bases, with 15 bases sitting between them. Germline lookup yields CDR1 MDHEN and CDR2 SYDVKM. The CDR3 has 17 residues. The CDR3 bases are TGTGCCAGCAGTTTCAGCGGAGGGCAGGGCTATAATTCACCCCTCCACTTT. The encoded protein is CASSFSGGQGYNSPLHF.

The V and J genes are TRBV27 and TRBJ2-7, with 8 nucleotides matching TRBD1. The CDR3 consists of 17 residues. Germline CDR1 is MNHEY and CDR2 is SMNVEV (reference sequence). V lost 3 bases to trimming and J lost 5 bases; unmatched junction nucleotides: 15. CDR3 bases: TGTGCCAGCAGTTTCTCTAGTACAGGGGGTAGAATGGACGAGCAGTACTTC. It specifies CASSFSSTGGRMDEQYF.

The rearrangement uses TRBV19 and TRBJ1-2, with 7 bases fitting TRBD1. With 5 bases clipped from V and 4 bases from J, the junction kept 7 bases outside the gene matches. The CDR3 is made up of 14 amino acids. From germline, CDR1 is LNHDA and CDR2 SQIVND (reference sequence). The DNA of the CDR3 is TGTGCCAGTAGTTTGGGCAGGGGGACCTATGGCTACACCTTC. This codes for CASSLGRGTYGYTF.

V gene TRBV5-1 combines with J gene TRBJ2-7; D not certain. The V and J ends lost 0 bases and 2 bases respectively, with 12 bases between them. Germline CDR1 and CDR2: SGHRS and YFSETQ. CDR3 length: 15 residues. CDR3 bases: TGCGCCAGCAGCTTGGATCCGCCCCCTACCTACGAGCAGTACTTC. Translated: CASSLDPPPTYEQYF.

The gene calls are TRBV28 and TRBJ1-2; TRBD1 matches 7 bases. The CDR3 length is 16 residues. J gave up 4 bases and V 9 bases, and 17 bases lay outside the gene matches. Germline values: CDR1 MDHEN, CDR2 SYDVKM. The chain's CDR3 is CASQGDSRAGGYGYTF. CDR3 DNA: TGTGCCAGTCAAGGGGACAGTCGGGCAGGAGGCTATGGCTACACCTTC.

A few counts support this clone. The chain joins TRBV14 to TRBJ2-3; D might be TRBD1 or TRBD2, each matching 5 bases. V lost 6 bases to trimming and J lost 4 bases, with 5 bases between them. Germline assignment: CDR1 SGHDN and CDR2 FVKESK. The CDR3 spans 11 residues. The CDR3 sequence is CASRGADTQYF. CDR3 nucleotide sequence: TGTGCCAGCAGGGGGGCAGATACGCAGTATTTT.

The rearrangement joins TRBV7-9 to TRBJ1-2; D ambiguous. V lost 1 base and J 7 bases, leaving 10 bases between the germline ends. CDR3 size: 13 residues. The V gene's germline CDR1 is SEHNR and CDR2 FQNEAQ (reference sequence). The DNA of the CDR3 is TGTGCCAGCAGCTTAGAGAGGGTCGGTGGCTACACCTTC. It codes for CASSLERVGGYTF. The entire variable domain, with the rest obtained from reference TRBV7-9 and TRBJ1-2, is as follows: DTGVSQNPRHKITKRGQNVTFRCDPISEHNRLYWYRQTLGQGPEFLTYFQNEAQLEKSRLLSDRFSAERPKGSFSTLEIQRTEQGDSAMYLCASSLERVGGYTFGSGTRLTVV.

The chain has TRBV5-4 and TRBJ2-1; 11 nucleotides match TRBD2. Germline loops: CDR1 SGHNT, CDR2 YYREEE (reference sequence). The trim removed 2 bases at V and 7 bases at J, leaving 5 bases unmatched. The CDR3 runs to 15 residues. The CDR3 DNA sequence: TGTGCCAGCAGCTTACTAACTAGCGGGAGTAATGAGCAGTTCTTC. As protein: CASSLLTSGSNEQFF.

The rearrangement joins TRBV25-1 to TRBJ2-3; a possible D gene is TRBD2 (6 bases). Trimming stripped 7 bases from V and 0 bases from J, with 11 bases between. Germline V gene lookup returns CDR1 MGHDK and CDR2 SYGVNS. The CDR3 runs 14 residues. The CDR3: CASTPGTSTDTQYF. CDR3 nucleotides: TGTGCCAGCACTCCCGGGACTAGCACAGATACGCAGTATTTT.

This rearrangement joins TRBV27 to TRBJ1-2; 9 bases are shared with TRBD1. Germline assignment: CDR1 MNHEY and CDR2 SMNVEV (reference sequence). The CDR3 contains 15 residues. Trimming removed 5 bases from V and 3 bases from J; junction bases left unmatched: 7. The CDR3 coding sequence is TGTGCCAGCAGTCCCCGGACAGGGGCCTACTATGGCTACACCTTC. It codes for CASSPRTGAYYGYTF.

This sequence joins TRBV18 and TRBJ2-7; D might be TRBD2 (6 bases). Germline V CDR1 and CDR2: KGHSH, LQKENI. With 0 bases removed from V and 6 bases from J, the gap between germline ends came to 15 bases. This CDR3 comprises 15 residues. The CDR3 loop reads CASSPPTPAGSEQYF. The DNA for the CDR3 is TGTGCCAGCTCACCACCTACCCCCGCGGGGAGCGAGCAGTACTTC.

V usage is TRBV16 and J usage is TRBJ2-7; D gene unclear. Germline V gene lookup returns CDR1 KGHSY and CDR2 FQNENV. CDR3 length equals 15 residues. Trimming cost V 0 bases and J 3 bases, with 12 bases left between them. The DNA for the CDR3 is TGTGCCAGCAGCCAATCTGAGTTCCTATACTACGAGCAGTACTTC. Its protein product is CASSQSEFLYYEQYF.

This clone occurred many times. The V gene is TRBV10-3, the J gene TRBJ2-2, with 7 bases fitting TRBD1. Germline V gene sequence: CDR1 ENHRY, CDR2 SYGVKD. CDR3 length: 15 residues. V was pared by 4 bases and J by 0 bases, with 2 bases of the junction left unmatched. CDR3 residues: CAISGGTANTGELFF. The CDR3 nucleotides are TGTGCCATCAGTGGAGGGACAGCGAACACCGGGGAGCTGTTTTTT.

This clone was seen many times. The chain has TRBV29-1 and TRBJ2-3; the D gene is possibly TRBD2 (6 bases). Germline V lookup: CDR1 SQVTM, CDR2 ANQGSEA. Trimming pared 4 bases from V and 1 base from J, leaving 9 bases between. This CDR3 has 13 amino acids. The CDR3 nucleotides are TGCAGCGTTGGATGGGGGGGCACAGATACGCAGTATTTT. As protein: CSVGWGGTDTQYF.

Here the CDR3 reads CASSPWWSGRTDTQYF. The CDR3 region has the DNA TGTGCCAGCAGCCCCTGGTGGTCTGGGCGCACAGATACGCAGTATTTT. The V and J genes are TRBV4-2 and TRBJ2-3; D call uncertain. Per the germline V gene, CDR1 is LGHNA and CDR2 is YNFKEQ. This CDR3 contains 16 residues. Trimming removed 4 bases at V and 1 base at J, with 15 bases between.

This clone was observed a handful of times. V and J are TRBV30 and TRBJ2-2; TRBD2 is a possible D gene (6 bases). Germline CDR1 GTSNPN, CDR2 SVGIG (reference sequence). This CDR3 spans 16 amino acids. The germline V and J ends were trimmed by 0 bases and 3 bases, with 14 bases remaining between them. The chain's CDR3 is CAWSVLGGLDTGELFF. DNA of the CDR3: TGTGCCTGGAGTGTACTCGGGGGATTGGACACCGGGGAGCTGTTTTTT.

The chain recombines TRBV19 with TRBJ1-5, with 11 bases fitting TRBD1. Trimming cost V 7 bases and J 1 base; bases outside gene matches: 3. Germline CDR1 is LNHDA and CDR2 is SQIVND (reference sequence). This CDR3 contains 15 residues. The chain's CDR3 is CASIGTGGSNQPQHF. The CDR3 DNA is TGTGCCAGTATCGGGACAGGGGGGAGCAATCAGCCCCAGCATTTT.

The J gene is TRBJ2-7, the V gene TRBV6-1; D perhaps matches TRBD1 (7 bases). Per germline, CDR1 MNHNS and CDR2 SASEGT. The V gene lost 6 bases and the J gene lost 5 bases, with 20 bases spanning the gap. This CDR3 spans 15 amino acids. The CDR3 nucleotides are TGTGCCAGCAGCCGACTAGGTGGGACAGAAAACGAGCAGTACTTC. It yields the protein CASSRLGGTENEQYF.

The chain carries TRBV28 and TRBJ1-4, with a weak D call TRBD1 (6 bases). This CDR3 region has 12 residues. Trimming stripped 7 bases from V and 4 bases from J, with 7 bases between. Germline V gene data show CDR1 as MDHEN and CDR2 as SYDVKM. CDR3 protein: CASMGHNEKLFF. The CDR3 DNA reads TGTGCCAGCATGGGACATAATGAAAAACTGTTTTTT.

V is TRBV7-2 and J is TRBJ2-5; D is unclear. The CDR3 loop spans 11 amino acids. The germline gives CDR1 SGHTA, CDR2 FQGNSA. Deletions cut 8 bases from V and 5 bases from J, with 9 bases between. CDR3 bases: TGTGCCAGCTCGGGTCTCGAGACCCAGTACTTC. It yields the protein CASSGLETQYF.